This is a list of T cell receptor beta chains from one sample in a study of CD8+ T cells in alopecia areata. TCRdb keeps only in-frame clones here, not all; method: immunoSEQ multiplex PCR. The table shows several thousand clones, with around 74% occurring only once. Material: skin, obtained at week 0. These receptors all stem from a human donor with alopecia areata. Both conserved end residues are part of each CDR3. Fields, in order: V gene, CDR3 protein.

V: TRBV5-1; CDR3: CASSFRAVQETQYF
V: TRBV7-6; CDR3: CASSITTESRKIYGYTF
V: TRBV5-1; CDR3: CASSLGQVSTAEAFF
V: TRBV6-5; CDR3: CASSLSEVAEVYF
V: TRBV27; CDR3: CASSLRGGEQYF
V: TRBV29-1; CDR3: CSVAGTGRREQYF
V: TRBV1; CDR3: CTSRGGGLCKSRANVLTF
V: TRBV5-6; CDR3: CASRRANEKLFF
V: TRBV5-6; CDR3: CASSFRWMGGNTIYF
V: TRBV4-3; CDR3: CASSQVRNAEAFF
V: TRBV12-5; CDR3: CASGLGQDQPQHF
V: TRBV7-2; CDR3: CASSSAQGADTQYF
V: TRBV27; CDR3: CASKTGQQNEKLFF
V: TRBV4-3; CDR3: CASSREAVQLSGANVLTF
V: TRBV6-5; CDR3: CASSEDLTADTQYF
V: TRBV7-9; CDR3: CAIPPGGNHEQYF
V: TRBV14; CDR3: CASRLTGGVYEQYF
V: TRBV5-8; CDR3: CASSLGLAGNEQFF
V: TRBV5-6; CDR3: CASSLMGAGNTGELFF
V: TRBV10-3; CDR3: CAISELRDGNEQYF
V: TRBV4-3; CDR3: CASSQGAGAAYEQYF
V: TRBV11-2; CDR3: CASSGPGQREKLFF
V: TRBV15; CDR3: CATSRDADNTDTQYF
V: TRBV11-2; CDR3: CASSLSLVQGYEQYF
V: TRBV7-2; CDR3: CASSRQGDNYEQYF
V: TRBV11-2; CDR3: CASSRGQANSPLHF
V: TRBV30; CDR3: CAWSQGQVNTEAFF
V: TRBV4-2; CDR3: CASSQAEAQGANEQYF
V: TRBV7-9; CDR3: CASSFRTGGLDTQYF
V: TRBV7-9; CDR3: CASSPTGADTQYF
V: TRBV19; CDR3: CASSMRTGNTEAFF
V: TRBV27; CDR3: CASSAGARETQYF
V: TRBV7-8; CDR3: CASSSTVENYGYTF
V: TRBV19; CDR3: CASSWGENIQYF
V: TRBV29-1; CDR3: CSVFATGGFYGYTF
V: TRBV18; CDR3: CASSPSAVTVLDTQYF
V: TRBV2; CDR3: CASSVGEKLFF
V: TRBV5-7; CDR3: CASRNRGDGNQPQHF
V: TRBV11-3; CDR3: CASSADAGTNEKLFF
V: TRBV15; CDR3: CATSRVDRKHRGEKLFF
V: TRBV6-1; CDR3: CASSAQGLVLNEQFF